This T cell receptor beta chain is from a study of T cell changes during pregnancy in multiple sclerosis. Sequencing was performed with immunoSEQ multiplex PCR; in TCRdb, only in-frame clones are kept and a portion is missing. The table has 84,000 or so clones, over 90% seen once. The receptor comes from a female donor with multiple sclerosis, enrolled in a pregnancy study. The sequenced sample was peripheral blood, obtained in the third trimester of pregnancy.

The CDR3 loop reads CASSTGTGDYNEQFF. The CDR3, as DNA: TGTGCCAGCAGCACCGGGACAGGGGATTACAATGAGCAGTTCTTC. This chain connects TRBV7-9 to TRBJ2-1; TRBD1 aligns across 10 bases. Germline trimming cut 5 bases from V and 4 bases from J; bases unmatched to any gene: 5. This CDR3 is built from 15 residues. Per the germline V gene, CDR1 is SEHNR and CDR2 is FQNEAQ (reference sequence). The complete variable domain, with remaining parts taken from reference TRBV7-9 and TRBJ2-1, reads DTGVSQNPRHKITKRGQNVTFRCDPISEHNRLYWYRQTLGQGPEFLTYFQNEAQLEKSRLLSDRFSAERPKGSFSTLEIQRTEQGDSAMYLCASSTGTGDYNEQFFGPGTRLTVL.